A selection of T cell receptor beta chains follows, all from one sample in a study of sequential checkpoint blockade in melanoma. TCRdb keeps only in-frame clones here, not all; method: immunoSEQ multiplex PCR. The table includes more than 25,000 clones, around nine tenths detected once. The sample was CD8+ T cells sorted from blood (inferred from file names), taken from a patient given nivolumab and ipilimumab in sequence. Receptor source: a human donor with melanoma. Both conserved end residues are part of each CDR3. Each record gives: D gene, V gene, J gene, clone size, CDR3 DNA, CDR3 protein. A D gene is named only where the DNA matches it firmly. Clone size is shown for a subset of rows, as once, few, many or a class of expanded clone.

D: TRBD2; V: TRBV7-3; J: TRBJ2-2; size: NA; DNA: TGTGCCAGCAGCCTATCCACTAGCGGGAAGAACACCGGGGAGCTGTTTTTT; CDR3: CASSLSTSGKNTGELFF
D: TRBD2; V: TRBV19; J: TRBJ2-2; size: few; DNA: TGTGCCAGTAGTATCGGCGCTAGCGGGAGTAGGGGAATTGGGGCCGGGGAGCTGTTTTTT; CDR3: CASSIGASGSRGIGAGELFF
D: NA; V: TRBV25-1; J: TRBJ1-1; size: once; DNA: TGTGCCAGCAGTGGAATGGGCAGGGCCACTGAAGCTTTCTTT; CDR3: CASSGMGRATEAFF
D: NA; V: TRBV5-6; J: TRBJ2-1; size: NA; DNA: TGTGCCAGCAGCTTAGGGAGCCCCAATGAGCAGTTCTTC; CDR3: CASSLGSPNEQFF
D: NA; V: TRBV27; J: TRBJ2-7; size: NA; DNA: TGTGCCAGCAGTTTCTCGAGCTCCTACGAGCAGTACTTC; CDR3: CASSFSSSYEQYF
D: TRBD2; V: TRBV2; J: TRBJ2-3; size: NA; DNA: TGTGCCAGCAGTGGGGGTCGGGGGGGCTCTACGCAGTATTTT; CDR3: CASSGGRGGSTQYF
D: NA; V: TRBV4-1; J: TRBJ2-2; size: NA; DNA: TGCGCCAGCAGCCAACCCGAGGGACACATGAACACCGGGGAGCTGTTTTTT; CDR3: CASSQPEGHMNTGELFF
D: NA; V: TRBV15; J: TRBJ1-1; size: NA; DNA: TGTGCCACCAGCCAGAGAAGAGGCACTGAAGCTTTCTTT; CDR3: CATSQRRGTEAFF
D: TRBD2; V: TRBV6-6; J: TRBJ2-3; size: NA; DNA: TGTGCCAGCGGACTAGCGGGGGGCGCAGATACGCAGTATTTT; CDR3: CASGLAGGADTQYF
D: TRBD1; V: TRBV7-6; J: TRBJ1-6; size: NA; DNA: TGTGCCAGCAGCTTAAACGACAGGGTAAAACCCCTCCACTTT; CDR3: CASSLNDRVKPLHF
D: NA; V: TRBV25-1; J: TRBJ1-5; size: NA; DNA: TGTGCCAGCAGTGATGGGCAGAATAGCAATCAGCCCCAGCATTTT; CDR3: CASSDGQNSNQPQHF
D: TRBD1; V: TRBV7-2; J: TRBJ1-1; size: NA; DNA: TGTGCCAGCACCGCCGCGGGCTCGACAGGGCCTGAAGCTTTCTTT; CDR3: CASTAAGSTGPEAFF
D: NA; V: TRBV5-6; J: TRBJ2-5; size: NA; DNA: TGTGCCAGCAGCTTGGGGCTAGAGACCCAGTACTTC; CDR3: CASSLGLETQYF
D: NA; V: TRBV9; J: TRBJ2-3; size: once; DNA: TGTGCCAGCAGCGTATCCTTGGGGGGAATGATCACAGATACGCAGTATTTT; CDR3: CASSVSLGGMITDTQYF
D: TRBD2; V: TRBV6-6; J: TRBJ2-3; size: NA; DNA: TGTGCCAGCAGTCCGGGACTAGCGGGGCAGCAGTATTTT; CDR3: CASSPGLAGQQYF
D: TRBD1; V: TRBV5-5; J: TRBJ1-4; size: NA; DNA: TGTGCCAGCAGCAGGATACAGGGGTACAATGAAAAACTGTTTTTT; CDR3: CASSRIQGYNEKLFF
D: TRBD1; V: TRBV28; J: TRBJ1-2; size: NA; DNA: TGTGCCAGCAGTTTTCCGCGGACAGGGACGGCTGGCTACACCTTC; CDR3: CASSFPRTGTAGYTF
D: NA; V: TRBV10-3; J: TRBJ1-6; size: NA; DNA: TGTGCCATCAGTGAGTCGGTCAGAAATTCACCCCTCCACTTT; CDR3: CAISESVRNSPLHF
D: NA; V: TRBV19; J: TRBJ2-1; size: once; DNA: TGTGCCAGTAGTATTTCACCGGGTGTCTCCTACAATGAGCAGTTCTTC; CDR3: CASSISPGVSYNEQFF
D: NA; V: TRBV5-4; J: TRBJ1-1; size: NA; DNA: TGTGCCAGCCATTACATAAGGAACACTGAAGCTTTCTTT; CDR3: CASHYIRNTEAFF